This TCR beta chain was recovered during a study of cytomegalovirus exposure and HLA in healthy donors. Trimming cost V 6 bases and J 4 bases; bases outside gene matches: 11. This CDR3 has 15 amino acids. CDR1 is MNHEY and CDR2 is SVGAGI in the germline V gene. The PCR used 60 Vbeta and 13 Jbeta primers. Sequencing was performed with immunoSEQ multiplex PCR; in TCRdb, only in-frame clones are kept and a portion is missing. This sample yields 100,000 to 150,000 clones, of which about 82% are seen a single time; 1% to 1.5% belongs to the top ten. Concerning this clone: Its target is unknown.

Study observations and caveats: Later, TCR association rates were found to vary by HLA locus, highest for DRB1 and lowest for HLA-C. The study labeled 150 to 200 TCR beta chains cytomegalovirus-associated. Data from an earlier analysis indicated that most TCR beta V segments were productive either about 90% or about 30% of the time. An analysis was carried out at a later point. It showed that HLA-associated TCR beta chains were more clonally expanded than equally common non-associated chains.

V gene TRBV6-5 combines with J gene TRBJ1-2; TRBD1 agrees at 7 bases. The TCR sequence derives from a boy younger than 18 in good health and CMV-seronegative. The sample was PBMCs. The CDR3 sequence is CASSGTGVIFYGYTF. Here the CDR3 DNA reads TGTGCCAGCAGCGGTACAGGGGTGATTTTCTATGGCTACACCTTC.